This TCR beta chain was sequenced for a study of blood T cell repertoires in COVID-19. Across the whole study: Samples representing acute and convalescent COVID-19 were sourced from the United States, Italy and Spain. Sources were T cells, B-cell-depleted T cells, or PBMCs; the material itself was cDNA or gDNA.

Method: immunoSEQ multiplex PCR; TCRdb's copy keeps in-frame clones and lacks some. Of under 40,000 clones listed, 80% to 90% were seen once; the top ten hold around a tenth. Germline lookup yields CDR1 MDHEN and CDR2 SYDVKM. The V gene lost 3 bases and the J gene lost 3 bases, with 15 bases spanning the gap. There are 16 residues in the CDR3. This sequence originates from a man aged 80 or over with active COVID-19. This chain links TRBV28 with TRBJ1-5, with D uncertain. The sample consisted of peripheral blood. The CDR3 here is CASSFSRAASNQPQHF. CDR3 bases: TGTGCCAGCAGTTTTTCGAGGGCCGCATCCAATCAGCCCCAGCATTTT. Drawing the rest from reference TRBV28 and TRBJ1-5, the complete variable domain is DVKVTQSSRYLVKRTGEKVFLECVQDMDHENMFWYRQDPGLGLRLIYFSYDVKMKEKGDIPEGYSVSREKKERFSLILESASTNQTSMYLCASSFSRAASNQPQHFGDGTRLSIL.